These 25 T cell receptor beta chains share one sample of origin, sequenced in a study of blood T cell repertoires in COVID-19. Measured with immunoSEQ multiplex PCR; TCRdb has only the in-frame clones, and not every one. The sample contains 240,000 or so clones, about 83% of which appear only once. The sequenced material came from PBMCs or T cells enriched from blood (not recorded which). The source is a woman aged 45 to 65 who had recovered from COVID-19.

This clone was seen only once. CDR3 amino acids: CAWGQGGGGNTIYF. As DNA, the CDR3 is TGTGCCTGGGGGCAGGGAGGCGGTGGAAACACCATATATTTT. The chain has TRBV30 and TRBJ1-3, with D possibly being TRBD1 (5 bases). The CDR3 sequence is 14 residues long. The V end was cut by 5 bases, the J end by 3 bases, with 14 bases between. In germline, CDR1 is GTSNPN, CDR2 SVGIG (reference sequence).

The V call is TRBV12-3 or TRBV12-4, the J call TRBJ1-5, with 9 bases identical to TRBD1. V trimming: 5 bases; J trimming: 4 bases; junction bases outside the gene matches: 0. This CDR3 region has 13 residues. As DNA, the CDR3 is TGTGCCAGCAGTGGGACAGGGAATCAGCCCCAGCATTTT. Protein: CASSGTGNQPQHF.

This rearrangement joins TRBV12-5 to TRBJ1-5; D is unresolved. The CDR3 length is 13 residues. V lost 3 bases to trimming and J lost 7 bases, with 10 bases between them. CDR1 and CDR2 from the germline V gene are LGHNT and FRNRAP. The CDR3 DNA sequence: TGTGCTAGTGGTTTAGGTGCGACACAGCCCCAGCATTTT. Translation gives CASGLGATQPQHF.

The chain recombines TRBV7-9 with TRBJ1-1, with 7 bases that match TRBD1. With 7 bases clipped from V and 1 base from J, the junction kept 3 bases outside the gene matches. The CDR3 has 13 residues. Germline V gives CDR1 SEHNR, CDR2 FQNEAQ (reference sequence). The DNA for the CDR3 is TGTGCCAGCACCCGGACAGGGAACACTGAAGCTTTCTTT. This gives the protein CASTRTGNTEAFF. The full variable domain, completed using reference TRBV7-9 and TRBJ1-1, is DTGVSQNPRHKITKRGQNVTFRCDPISEHNRLYWYRQTLGQGPEFLTYFQNEAQLEKSRLLSDRFSAERPKGSFSTLEIQRTEQGDSAMYLCASTRTGNTEAFFGQGTRLTVV.

As concerns this clone: Different DNA sequences within this sample yield the same CDR3. The gene calls are TRBV9 and TRBJ2-1; a possible D gene is TRBD2 (5 bases). CDR1 is SGDLS and CDR2 is YYNGEE in the germline V gene. The CDR3 covers 14 residues. V lost 0 bases and J 4 bases, leaving 8 bases between the germline ends. CDR3 bases: TGTGCCAGCAGCGTAGGGAGCGGATACAATGAGCAGTTCTTC. It codes for CASSVGSGYNEQFF.

The chain carries TRBV7-2 and TRBJ1-3; the match to TRBD1 covers 9 bases. Looked up from germline, CDR1 is SGHTA and CDR2 is FQGNSA. This CDR3 region has 15 residues. After removal of 3 bases from V and 3 bases from J, the junction contained 3 bases not matched to a gene. The CDR3 nucleotides are TGTGCCAGCAGCTTGATGGGACAGGGTGGAAACACCATATATTTT. Protein: CASSLMGQGGNTIYF.

J is TRBJ2-2 and V is TRBV7-8, with 8 bases lining up with TRBD1. The CDR3 totals 18 residues. Germline CDR1 reads SGHVS; CDR2 reads FQNEAQ. Losses at the gene ends were 2 bases for V and 9 bases for J; bases not matched to a gene: 17. DNA of the CDR3: TGTGCCAGCAGCTTATCATTTTATGGACAGGGACGTCCTAGGGAGCTGTTTTTT. Translated, it gives CASSLSFYGQGRPRELFF.

The chain combines TRBV18 with TRBJ2-2; D ambiguous. CDR1 is KGHSH and CDR2 is LQKENI in the germline V gene. Trimming cost V 6 bases and J 1 base, with 9 bases left between them. This CDR3 region has 14 residues. The CDR3 here is CASSRDLNTGELFF. The CDR3 coding sequence is TGTGCCAGCTCCCGAGACTTGAACACCGGGGAGCTGTTTTTT.

This chain connects TRBV28 to TRBJ1-2; tentatively, D is TRBD1 (5 bases). V gave up 3 bases and J gave up 8 bases, with 13 bases separating them. Looked up from germline, CDR1 is MDHEN and CDR2 is SYDVKM. The CDR3 loop spans 13 amino acids. The CDR3 region has the DNA TGTGCCAGCAGTTTGGTAGGGGTCGGCGGCTACACCTTC. It specifies CASSLVGVGGYTF.

The rearrangement links TRBV7-2 to TRBJ2-1; TRBD2 agrees at 8 bases. The CDR3 loop spans 13 amino acids. CDR1 is SGHTA and CDR2 is FQGNSA in the germline V gene. With 6 bases clipped from V and 6 bases from J, the junction kept 4 bases outside the gene matches. CDR3 DNA sequence: TGTGCCAGCAGGAATAGCGGGGTCAATGAGCAGTTCTTC. Protein: CASRNSGVNEQFF. Drawing the rest from reference TRBV7-2 and TRBJ2-1, the complete variable domain is GAGVSQSPSNKVTEKGKDVELRCDPISGHTALYWYRQSLGQGLEFLIYFQGNSAPDKSGLPSDRFSAERTGGSVSTLTIQRTQQEDSAVYLCASRNSGVNEQFFGPGTRLTVL.

This sequence joins TRBV4-3 and TRBJ1-2; D is unresolved. V dropped 0 bases and J dropped 8 bases, with 16 bases sitting between them. Germline values: CDR1 LGHNA, CDR2 YSLEER. The CDR3 has 15 residues. For the CDR3, the DNA is TGCGCCAGCAGCCAAGATCGCCGCGGAATTTCGGGCTACACCTTC. Translating it yields CASSQDRRGISGYTF.

This clone was observed a few times. The chain carries TRBV30 and TRBJ1-1; D remains ambiguous. V was shortened by 3 bases and J by 0 bases, with 14 bases between the two germline ends. The CDR3 covers 15 residues. Germline-derived CDR1 and CDR2 are GTSNPN and SVGIG (reference sequence). For the CDR3, the DNA is TGTGCCTGGAGCACAGCCGGGGTGGTGAACACTGAAGCTTTCTTT. Translation gives CAWSTAGVVNTEAFF.

V and J are TRBV6-5 and TRBJ1-1; TRBD1 matches 8 bases. V was clipped by 6 bases and J by 0 bases; unmatched bases: 3. CDR3 size: 14 residues. Germline CDR1 reads MNHEY; CDR2 reads SVGAGI. CDR3 sequence: CASSPTGVNTEAFF. As DNA, the CDR3 is TGTGCCAGCAGCCCGACAGGGGTGAACACTGAAGCTTTCTTT.

CDR3 region: CATSRGTGYTEAFF. The CDR3, as DNA: TGTGCCACCAGCAGAGGGACAGGGTATACTGAAGCTTTCTTT. This chain joins TRBV15 and TRBJ1-1; 8 bases are shared with TRBD1. In germline, CDR1 is LNHNV, CDR2 YYDKDF (reference sequence). This CDR3 is 14 amino acids long. V was clipped by 1 base and J by 5 bases; unmatched bases: 3.

The chain couples TRBV3-1 (or the pseudogene TRBV3-2) to TRBJ1-1; 7 bases agree with TRBD1. The CDR3 is 14 amino acids. Germline V gene sequence: CDR1 LGHDT, CDR2 YNNKEL (reference sequence). J gave up 10 bases and V 4 bases, and 12 bases lay outside the gene matches. CDR3 DNA: TGTGCCAGCAGCCCCACAGGGGAACAATCCGGAGCTTTCTTT. Amino acid sequence: CASSPTGEQSGAFF.

The chain combines TRBV2 with TRBJ2-7; 9 nucleotides line up with TRBD1. Germline V gene sequence: CDR1 SNHLY, CDR2 FYNNEI. This CDR3 contains 13 residues. V trimming: 6 bases; J trimming: 4 bases; junction bases outside the gene matches: 4. The CDR3 region has the DNA TGTGCCAGCAGCCCCGGGACAGGGTACGAGCAGTACTTC. Its translation is CASSPGTGYEQYF.

This chain uses TRBV27 with TRBJ1-1, with D tentatively TRBD1 (5 bases). V was shortened by 6 bases and J by 3 bases, with 17 bases between the two germline ends. Germline V gene lookup returns CDR1 MNHEY and CDR2 SMNVEV (reference sequence). The CDR3 spans 15 residues. This CDR3 is CASSRLGQGDTEAFF. CDR3 sequence (DNA): TGTGCCAGCAGCCGCCTCGGGCAGGGTGACACTGAAGCTTTCTTT.

The V call is TRBV28, the J call TRBJ1-2; TRBD1 aligns across 7 bases. V dropped 5 bases and J dropped 4; count of bases not matched to a gene: 1. Germline-derived CDR1 and CDR2 are MDHEN and SYDVKM. The CDR3 spans 12 residues. The CDR3 here is CASSGTVYGYTF. The CDR3 nucleotides read TGTGCCAGCAGTGGGACAGTCTATGGCTACACCTTC.

With regard to this clone: An end of the junction differs from the germline gene, which may be a read error. The V and J genes are TRBV6-5 and TRBJ1-6; D is ambiguous. CDR1 and CDR2 (germline): MNHEY, SVGAGI. The CDR3 runs to 10 residues. The CDR3 nucleotides read TGTGCCAGCAGATTCAGGTTGTGGTACTTT. This codes for CASRFRLWYF.

The J gene is TRBJ1-1, the V gene TRBV6-2 or TRBV6-3, with 9 bases matching TRBD1. The germline V gene has CDR1 MNHEY and CDR2 SVGEGT. This CDR3 region has 15 residues. J was trimmed by 10 bases and V by 5 bases; bases with no gene match: 14. The CDR3 is CASSRLPGQGGAAFF. Here the CDR3 DNA reads TGTGCCAGCAGTCGGCTTCCGGGACAGGGAGGGGCAGCTTTCTTT.

This clone was observed a single time. The J gene is TRBJ1-2, the V gene TRBV28, with D hard to call. The CDR3 runs 16 residues. V dropped 1 base and J dropped 6 bases, with 18 bases sitting between them. CDR1 MDHEN and CDR2 SYDVKM come from the germline V gene. CDR3 DNA sequence: TGTGCCAGCAGTTTATACCGAATGCGGGTAAGGAATGGCTACACCTTC. Its protein product is CASSLYRMRVRNGYTF.

J is TRBJ1-2 and V is TRBV5-4, with D possibly being TRBD1 (6 bases). The CDR3 has 15 residues. V lost 3 bases, J lost 2 bases, and 14 bases lay in between. CDR1 is SGHNT and CDR2 is YYREEE in the germline V gene (reference sequence). The CDR3 bases are TGTGCCAGCAGCTCCAGGGGAGAGAGCAACTATGGCTACACCTTC. This encodes CASSSRGESNYGYTF.

V usage is TRBV7-9 and J usage is TRBJ2-3; 8 nucleotides agree with TRBD2. The CDR3 runs 16 residues. Germline CDR1 is SEHNR and CDR2 is FQNEAQ (reference sequence). Trimming took 5 bases from V and 4 from J; bases not matched to a gene: 11. CDR3: CASSPIAGPVSDTQYF. Written as DNA, the CDR3 is TGTGCCAGCAGCCCAATAGCGGGACCCGTGTCAGATACGCAGTATTTT.

J is TRBJ1-2 and V is TRBV7-6; D remains ambiguous. V gave up 1 base and J gave up 3 bases, with 12 bases separating them. Per germline, CDR1 SGHVS and CDR2 FNYEAQ. The CDR3 sequence is 15 residues long. The CDR3 bases are TGTGCCAGCAGCTTAGGAGTCGGGAGGGACTATGGCTACACCTTC. Protein sequence: CASSLGVGRDYGYTF. The variable domain in full, with the rest retrieved from reference TRBV7-6 and TRBJ1-2, is GAGVSQSPRYKVTKRGQDVALRCDPISGHVSLYWYRQALGQGPEFLTYFNYEAQQDKSGLPNDRFSAERPEGSISTLTIQRTEQRDSAMYRCASSLGVGRDYGYTFGSGTRLTVV.

This chain links TRBV29-1 with TRBJ1-2, with 7 bases identical to TRBD1. The CDR3 loop spans 13 amino acids. With V trimmed by 6 bases and J by 2 bases, 6 bases remained unmatched. CDR1 is SQVTM, CDR2 ANQGSEA, per germline. In DNA, the CDR3 is TGCAGCGTAAGACAGGGAATGAACTATGGCTACACCTTC. It translates to CSVRQGMNYGYTF.